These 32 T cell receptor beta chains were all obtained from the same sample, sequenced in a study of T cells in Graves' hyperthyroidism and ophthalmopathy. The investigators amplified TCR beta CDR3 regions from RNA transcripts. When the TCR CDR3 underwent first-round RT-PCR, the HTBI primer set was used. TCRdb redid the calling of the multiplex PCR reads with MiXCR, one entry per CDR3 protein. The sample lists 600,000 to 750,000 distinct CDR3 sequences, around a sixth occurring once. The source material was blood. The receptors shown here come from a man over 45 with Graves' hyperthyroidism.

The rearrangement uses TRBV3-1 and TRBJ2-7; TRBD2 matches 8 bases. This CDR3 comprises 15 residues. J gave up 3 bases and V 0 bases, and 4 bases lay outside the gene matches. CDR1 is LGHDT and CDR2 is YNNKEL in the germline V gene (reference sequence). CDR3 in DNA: TGTGCCAGCAGCCAAGATTACCGGGAGGGCTACGAGCAGTACTTC. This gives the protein CASSQDYREGYEQYF.

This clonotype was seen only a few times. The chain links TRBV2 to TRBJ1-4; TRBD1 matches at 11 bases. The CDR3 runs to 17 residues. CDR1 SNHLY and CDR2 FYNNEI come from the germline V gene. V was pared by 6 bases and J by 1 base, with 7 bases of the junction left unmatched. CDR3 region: CASSLGQGAGTNEKLFF. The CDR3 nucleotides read TGTGCCAGCAGCCTTGGACAGGGGGCAGGAACTAATGAAAAACTGTTTTTT.

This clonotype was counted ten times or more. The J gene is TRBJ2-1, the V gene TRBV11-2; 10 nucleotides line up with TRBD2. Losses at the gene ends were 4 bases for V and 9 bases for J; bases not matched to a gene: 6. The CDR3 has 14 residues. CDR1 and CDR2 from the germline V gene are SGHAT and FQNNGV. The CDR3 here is CASSSVAGGIEQFF. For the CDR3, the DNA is TGTGCCAGCAGCTCCGTAGCGGGAGGTATTGAGCAGTTCTTC. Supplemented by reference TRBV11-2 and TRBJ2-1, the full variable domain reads EAGVAQSPRYKIIEKRQSVAFWCNPISGHATLYWYQQILGQGPKLLIQFQNNGVVDDSQLPKDRFSAERLKGVDSTLKIQPAKLEDSAVYLCASSSVAGGIEQFFGPGTRLTVL.

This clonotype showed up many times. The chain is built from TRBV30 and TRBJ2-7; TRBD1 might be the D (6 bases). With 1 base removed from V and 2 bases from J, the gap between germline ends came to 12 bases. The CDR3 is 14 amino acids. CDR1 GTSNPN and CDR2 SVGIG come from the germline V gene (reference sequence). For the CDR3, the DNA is TGTGCCTGGAGTGCCGGGACACGAGCCTACGAGCAGTACTTC. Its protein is CAWSAGTRAYEQYF.

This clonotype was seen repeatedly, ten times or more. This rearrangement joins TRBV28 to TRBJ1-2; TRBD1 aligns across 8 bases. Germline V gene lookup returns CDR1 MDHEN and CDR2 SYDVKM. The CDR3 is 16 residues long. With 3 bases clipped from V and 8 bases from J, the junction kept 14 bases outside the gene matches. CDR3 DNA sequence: TGTGCCAGCAGTTTCTCAGGGGGCGTACGGTTGGGGGGCTACACCTTC. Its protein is CASSFSGGVRLGGYTF.

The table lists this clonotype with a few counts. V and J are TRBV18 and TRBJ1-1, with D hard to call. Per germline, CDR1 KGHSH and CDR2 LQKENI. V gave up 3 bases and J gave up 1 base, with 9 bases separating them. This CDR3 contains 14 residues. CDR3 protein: CASSPDEANTEAFF. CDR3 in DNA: TGTGCCAGCTCACCTGATGAAGCGAACACTGAAGCTTTCTTT.

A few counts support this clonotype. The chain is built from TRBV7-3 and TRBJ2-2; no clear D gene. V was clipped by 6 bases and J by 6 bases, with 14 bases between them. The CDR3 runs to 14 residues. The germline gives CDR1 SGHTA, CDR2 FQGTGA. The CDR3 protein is CASSPWPGAGELFF. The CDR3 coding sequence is TGTGCCAGCAGTCCTTGGCCAGGTGCCGGGGAGCTGTTTTTT.

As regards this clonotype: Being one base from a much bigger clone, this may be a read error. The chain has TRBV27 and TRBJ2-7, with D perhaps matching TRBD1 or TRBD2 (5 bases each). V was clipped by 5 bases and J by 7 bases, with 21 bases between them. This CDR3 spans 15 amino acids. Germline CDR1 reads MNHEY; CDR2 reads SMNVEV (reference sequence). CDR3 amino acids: CASSLTAARAVEQYF. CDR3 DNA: TGTGCCAGCAGTCTGACAGCCGCGAGGGCGGTTGAGCAGTACTTC.

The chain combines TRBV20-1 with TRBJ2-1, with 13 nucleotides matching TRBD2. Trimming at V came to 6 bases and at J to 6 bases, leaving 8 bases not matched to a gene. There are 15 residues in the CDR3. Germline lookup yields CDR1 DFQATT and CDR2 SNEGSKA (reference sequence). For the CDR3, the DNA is TGCAGTGCAATCGGACTAGCGGGAGTGAGCAATGAGCAGTTCTTC. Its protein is CSAIGLAGVSNEQFF.

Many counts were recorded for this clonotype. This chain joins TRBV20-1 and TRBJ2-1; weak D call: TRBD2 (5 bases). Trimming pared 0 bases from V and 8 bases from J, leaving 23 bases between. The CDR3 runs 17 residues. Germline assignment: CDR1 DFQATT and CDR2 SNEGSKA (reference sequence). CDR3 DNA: TGCAGTGCTAGAGATCAAATCGTTCGGCTAGCTCTCCATGAGCAGTTCTTC. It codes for CSARDQIVRLALHEQFF.

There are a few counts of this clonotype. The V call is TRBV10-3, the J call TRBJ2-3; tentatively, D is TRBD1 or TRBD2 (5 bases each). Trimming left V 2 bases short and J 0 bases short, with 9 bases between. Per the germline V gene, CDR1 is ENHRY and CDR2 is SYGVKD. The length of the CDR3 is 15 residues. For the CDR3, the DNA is TGTGCCATCAGTGAGCAGGGCGGGAGCACAGATACGCAGTATTTT. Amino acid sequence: CAISEQGGSTDTQYF.

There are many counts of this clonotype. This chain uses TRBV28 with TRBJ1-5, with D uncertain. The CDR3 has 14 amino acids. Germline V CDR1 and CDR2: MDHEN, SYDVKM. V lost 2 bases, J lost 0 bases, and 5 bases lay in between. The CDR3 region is CASSLIFSNQPQHF. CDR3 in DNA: TGTGCCAGCAGTTTAATTTTTAGCAATCAGCCCCAGCATTTT.

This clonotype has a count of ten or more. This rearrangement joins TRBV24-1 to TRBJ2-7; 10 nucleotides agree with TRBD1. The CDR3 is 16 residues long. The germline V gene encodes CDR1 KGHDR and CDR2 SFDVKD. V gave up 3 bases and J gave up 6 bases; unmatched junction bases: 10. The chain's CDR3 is CATSDIPGQGKAEQYF. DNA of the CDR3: TGTGCCACCAGTGATATTCCGGGACAGGGGAAAGCCGAGCAGTACTTC.

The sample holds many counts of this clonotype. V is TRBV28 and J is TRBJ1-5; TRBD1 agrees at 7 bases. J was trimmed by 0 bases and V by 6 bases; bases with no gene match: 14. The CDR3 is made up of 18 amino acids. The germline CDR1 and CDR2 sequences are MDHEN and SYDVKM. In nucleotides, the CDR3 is TGTGCCAGCAGCCCAAGCCGGGACAGCAAATATAGCAATCAGCCCCAGCATTTT. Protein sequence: CASSPSRDSKYSNQPQHF.

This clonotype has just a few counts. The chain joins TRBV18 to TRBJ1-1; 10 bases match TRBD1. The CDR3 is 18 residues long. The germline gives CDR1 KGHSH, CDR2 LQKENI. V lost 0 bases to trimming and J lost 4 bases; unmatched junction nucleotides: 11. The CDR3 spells CASSPPLFRDRGRTEAFF. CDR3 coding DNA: TGTGCCAGCTCACCACCACTCTTCCGGGACAGGGGTCGCACTGAAGCTTTCTTT.

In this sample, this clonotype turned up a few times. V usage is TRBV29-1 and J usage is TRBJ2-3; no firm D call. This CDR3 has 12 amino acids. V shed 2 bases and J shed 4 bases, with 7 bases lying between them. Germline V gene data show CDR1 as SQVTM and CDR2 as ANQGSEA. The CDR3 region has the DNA TGCAGCGTTGAAAAGGCGGCAGATACGCAGTATTTT. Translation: CSVEKAADTQYF.

In nucleotides, the CDR3 is TGTGCCAGCAGCCAAAGAAATGACGGATGGAACACAGATACGCAGTATTTT. This translates into CASSQRNDGWNTDTQYF. J is TRBJ2-3 and V is TRBV4-2; no firm D call. CDR1 is LGHNA and CDR2 is YNFKEQ in the germline V gene. V was cut by 2 bases and J by 2 bases, with 17 bases left in between. There are 17 residues in the CDR3.

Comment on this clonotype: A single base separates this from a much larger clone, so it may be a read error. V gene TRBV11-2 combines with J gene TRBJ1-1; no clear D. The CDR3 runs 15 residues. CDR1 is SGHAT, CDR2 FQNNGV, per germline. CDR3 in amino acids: CASSPHRSANTEALF. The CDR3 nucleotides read TGTGCCAGCAGCCCCCACCGTTCTGCGAACACTGAAGCTTTATTT.

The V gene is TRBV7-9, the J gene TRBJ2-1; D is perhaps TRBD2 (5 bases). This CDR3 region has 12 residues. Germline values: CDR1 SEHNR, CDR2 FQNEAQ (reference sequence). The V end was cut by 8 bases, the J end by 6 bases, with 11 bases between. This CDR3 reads CASPREGNEQFF. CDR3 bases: TGTGCCAGCCCCAGAGAGGGCAATGAGCAGTTCTTC.

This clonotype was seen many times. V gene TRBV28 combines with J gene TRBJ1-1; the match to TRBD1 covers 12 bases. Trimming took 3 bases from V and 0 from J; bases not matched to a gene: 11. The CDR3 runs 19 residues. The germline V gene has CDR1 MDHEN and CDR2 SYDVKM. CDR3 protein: CASSFSPGTGGYMNTEAFF. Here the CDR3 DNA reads TGTGCCAGCAGTTTTTCCCCCGGGACAGGGGGCTACATGAACACTGAAGCTTTCTTT.

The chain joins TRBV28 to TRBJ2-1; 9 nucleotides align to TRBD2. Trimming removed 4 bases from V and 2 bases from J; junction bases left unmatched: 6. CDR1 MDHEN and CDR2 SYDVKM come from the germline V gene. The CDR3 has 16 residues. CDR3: CASSSWTSAPYNEQFF. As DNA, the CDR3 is TGTGCCAGCAGTTCCTGGACTAGCGCGCCCTACAATGAGCAGTTCTTC.

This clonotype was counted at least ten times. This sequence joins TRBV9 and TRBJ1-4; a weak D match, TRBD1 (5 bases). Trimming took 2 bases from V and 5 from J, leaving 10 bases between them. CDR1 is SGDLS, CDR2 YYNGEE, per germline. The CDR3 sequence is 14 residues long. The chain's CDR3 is CASSVGTGNEKLFF. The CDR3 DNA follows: TGTGCCAGCAGCGTTGGGACCGGGAATGAAAAACTGTTTTTT.

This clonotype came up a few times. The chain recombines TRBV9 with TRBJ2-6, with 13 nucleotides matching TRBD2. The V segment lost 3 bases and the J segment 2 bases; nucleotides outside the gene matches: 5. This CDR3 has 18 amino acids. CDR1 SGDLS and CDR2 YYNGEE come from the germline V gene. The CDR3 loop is CASSDILAGGPGANVLTF. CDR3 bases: TGTGCCAGCAGCGACATACTAGCGGGAGGGCCTGGGGCCAACGTCCTGACTTTC.

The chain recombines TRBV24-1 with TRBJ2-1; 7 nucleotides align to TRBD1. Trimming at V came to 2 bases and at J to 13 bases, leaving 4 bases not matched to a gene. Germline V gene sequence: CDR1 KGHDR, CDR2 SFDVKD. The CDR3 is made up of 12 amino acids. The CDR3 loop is CATSDSGQNQFF. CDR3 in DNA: TGTGCCACCAGTGATTCGGGACAGAACCAGTTCTTC.

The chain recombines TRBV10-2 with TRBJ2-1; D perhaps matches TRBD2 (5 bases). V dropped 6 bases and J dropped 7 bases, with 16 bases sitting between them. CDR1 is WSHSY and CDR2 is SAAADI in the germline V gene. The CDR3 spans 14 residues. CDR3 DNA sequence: TGCGCCAGCAGAAGAGGTGGGAGTTTGAATGAGCAGTTCTTC. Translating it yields CASRRGGSLNEQFF.

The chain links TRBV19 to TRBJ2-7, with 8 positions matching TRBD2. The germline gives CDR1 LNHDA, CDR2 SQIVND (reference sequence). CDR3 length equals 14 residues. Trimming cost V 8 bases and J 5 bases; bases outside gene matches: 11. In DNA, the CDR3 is TGTGCCAGTTCGGGGCGGGAGGTGTCCCACGAGCAGTACTTC. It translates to CASSGREVSHEQYF.

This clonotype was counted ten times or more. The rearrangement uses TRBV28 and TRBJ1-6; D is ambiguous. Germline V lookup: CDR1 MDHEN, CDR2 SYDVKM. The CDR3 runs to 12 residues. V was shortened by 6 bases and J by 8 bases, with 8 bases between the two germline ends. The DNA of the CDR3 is TGTGCCAGCAGGCTGGCAGATTCACCCCTCCACTTT. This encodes CASRLADSPLHF.

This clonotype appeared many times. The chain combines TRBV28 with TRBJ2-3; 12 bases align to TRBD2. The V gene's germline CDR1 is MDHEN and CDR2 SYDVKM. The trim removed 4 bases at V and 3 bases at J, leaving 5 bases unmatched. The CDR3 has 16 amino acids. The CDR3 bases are TGTGCCAGCAGTTCCCTAGCGGGAGGGGAGACAGATACGCAGTATTTT. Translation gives CASSSLAGGETDTQYF. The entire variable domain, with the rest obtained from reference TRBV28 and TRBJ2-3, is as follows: DVKVTQSSRYLVKRTGEKVFLECVQDMDHENMFWYRQDPGLGLRLIYFSYDVKMKEKGDIPEGYSVSREKKERFSLILESASTNQTSMYLCASSSLAGGETDTQYFGPGTRLTVL.

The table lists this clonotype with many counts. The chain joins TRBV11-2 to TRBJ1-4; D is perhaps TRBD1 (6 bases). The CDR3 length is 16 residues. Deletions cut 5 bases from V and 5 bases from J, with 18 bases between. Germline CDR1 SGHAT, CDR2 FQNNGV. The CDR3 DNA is TGTGCCAGCAGCGACACAGGGCTACAAGTCAATGAAAAACTGTTTTTT. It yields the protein CASSDTGLQVNEKLFF.

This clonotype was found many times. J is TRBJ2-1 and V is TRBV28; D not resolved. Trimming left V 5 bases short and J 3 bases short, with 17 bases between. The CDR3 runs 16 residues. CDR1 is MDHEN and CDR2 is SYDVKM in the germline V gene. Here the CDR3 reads CASSPSGMGNYNEQFF. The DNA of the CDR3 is TGTGCCAGCAGTCCCTCCGGTATGGGGAACTACAATGAGCAGTTCTTC. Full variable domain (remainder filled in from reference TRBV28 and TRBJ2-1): DVKVTQSSRYLVKRTGEKVFLECVQDMDHENMFWYRQDPGLGLRLIYFSYDVKMKEKGDIPEGYSVSREKKERFSLILESASTNQTSMYLCASSPSGMGNYNEQFFGPGTRLTVL.

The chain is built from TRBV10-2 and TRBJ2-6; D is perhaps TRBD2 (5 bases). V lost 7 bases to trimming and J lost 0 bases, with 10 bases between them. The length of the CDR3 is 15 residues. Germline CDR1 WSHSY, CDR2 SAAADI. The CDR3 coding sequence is TGCGCCAGCAAATCGGGAATCTCTGGGGCCAACGTCCTGACTTTC. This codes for CASKSGISGANVLTF.

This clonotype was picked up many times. The CDR3 loop is CASSLAGPQYEQFF. CDR3 DNA sequence: TGTGCCAGCAGTCTAGCGGGACCTCAGTATGAGCAGTTCTTC. The chain employs TRBV28 and TRBJ2-1, with 9 bases lining up with TRBD2. Germline loops: CDR1 MDHEN, CDR2 SYDVKM. This CDR3 region has 14 residues. V was pared by 5 bases and J by 8 bases, with 7 bases of the junction left unmatched.